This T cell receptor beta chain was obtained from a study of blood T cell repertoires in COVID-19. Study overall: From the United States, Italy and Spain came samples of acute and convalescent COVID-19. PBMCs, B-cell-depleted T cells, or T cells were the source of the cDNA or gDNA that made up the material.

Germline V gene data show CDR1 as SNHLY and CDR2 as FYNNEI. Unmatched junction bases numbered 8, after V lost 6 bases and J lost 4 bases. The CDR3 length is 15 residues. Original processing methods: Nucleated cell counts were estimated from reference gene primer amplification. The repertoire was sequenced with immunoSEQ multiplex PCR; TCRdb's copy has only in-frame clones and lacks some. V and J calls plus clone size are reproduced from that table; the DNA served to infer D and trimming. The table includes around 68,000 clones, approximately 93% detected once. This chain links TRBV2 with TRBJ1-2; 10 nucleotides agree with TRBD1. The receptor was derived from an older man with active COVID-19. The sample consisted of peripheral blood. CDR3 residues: CASRPGTGDSYGYTF. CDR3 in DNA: TGTGCCAGCAGACCCGGGACAGGGGATTCCTATGGCTACACCTTC. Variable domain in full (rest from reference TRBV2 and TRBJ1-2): EPEVTQTPSHQVTQMGQEVILRCVPISNHLYFYWYRQILGQKVEFLVSFYNNEISEKSEIFDDQFSVERPDGSNFTLKIRSTKLEDSAMYFCASRPGTGDSYGYTFGSGTRLTVV.